The source of this T cell receptor beta chain is a study of shared clonotypes between healthy human individuals. Study details: Donors, aged 18 to 49, were a couple of women and a few men.

The CDR3 has 16 residues. Germline assignment: CDR1 SGHKS and CDR2 YYEKEE (reference sequence). Trimming at V came to 6 bases and at J to 3 bases, leaving 14 bases not matched to a gene. Some 32,000 T cell genomes, or roughly 200 ng DNA, went into the sorted-subset replicate PCRs. Sequencing used immunoSEQ multiplex PCR; TCRdb keeps in-frame clones, though not all of them. The table shows fewer than 3 million clones, with around 90% occurring only once. Sample: naive CD4+ T cells from PBMCs. Subset: CD45RA+ positively selected. J is TRBJ2-7 and V is TRBV5-5; the match to TRBD1 covers 8 bases. The receptor's source is a man between 18 and 35 years old in good health. Some clones in this sample may be carry-over from other donors' samples. The CDR3 loop reads CASTVRIDRGFYEQYF. For the CDR3, the DNA is TGTGCCAGCACGGTGCGAATCGACAGGGGATTCTACGAGCAGTACTTC.